Sequencing of this TCR beta chain was carried out in a study of cytomegalovirus exposure and HLA in healthy donors. Study as a whole: Within the Caucasian-associated ancestry cluster were 81% of the roughly 430 genotyped donors. Study-wide results and caveats: Per a later analysis, 16,951 TCR beta sequences showed association with HLA alleles at 0.05 false discovery rate. Later analysis found that TCR beta chains associated with HLA were more clonally expanded than other, equally common chains. The dataset shows that most TCR sequences were rare, while some public TCRs occurred in many donors.

The V gene lost 1 base and the J gene lost 3 bases, with 7 bases spanning the gap. The germline gives CDR1 SGHAT, CDR2 FQNNGV. This CDR3 comprises 14 residues. PCR primers comprised 60 Vbeta and 13 Jbeta primers. TCRdb keeps only in-frame clones here, not all; method: immunoSEQ multiplex PCR. The sample records about 86,000 clones, around three quarters being singletons. Remarks on this clone: Its antigen is unidentified. Other DNA sequences from this sample encode an identical CDR3 as well.

The TCR sequence derives from a man aged 55 to 70 in good health and CMV-seronegative. This chain uses TRBV11-2 with TRBJ2-1; possibly TRBD1 for D (5 bases). Sequenced input: PBMCs. CDR3: CASSLGQNYNEQFF. The CDR3 DNA reads TGTGCCAGCAGCTTAGGACAGAACTACAATGAGCAGTTCTTC. Filled out from reference TRBV11-2 and TRBJ2-1, the complete variable domain reads EAGVAQSPRYKIIEKRQSVAFWCNPISGHATLYWYQQILGQGPKLLIQFQNNGVVDDSQLPKDRFSAERLKGVDSTLKIQPAKLEDSAVYLCASSLGQNYNEQFFGPGTRLTVL.